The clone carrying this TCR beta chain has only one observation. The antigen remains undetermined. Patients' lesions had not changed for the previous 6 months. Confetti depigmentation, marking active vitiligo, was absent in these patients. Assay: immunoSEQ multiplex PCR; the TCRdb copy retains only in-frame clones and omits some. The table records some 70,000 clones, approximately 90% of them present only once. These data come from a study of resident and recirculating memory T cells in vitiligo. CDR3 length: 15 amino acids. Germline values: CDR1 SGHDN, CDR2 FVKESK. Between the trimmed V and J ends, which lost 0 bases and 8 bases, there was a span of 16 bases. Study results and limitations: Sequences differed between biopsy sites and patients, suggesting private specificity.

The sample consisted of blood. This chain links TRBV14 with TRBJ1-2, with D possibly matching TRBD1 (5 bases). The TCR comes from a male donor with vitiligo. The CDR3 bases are TGTGCCAGCAGCCAAGAATATAAGGGGCCCGAAGGCTACACCTTC. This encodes CASSQEYKGPEGYTF.